The sequence of this TCR beta chain was determined in a study of blood T cell repertoires in COVID-19. Background on the study: Spain, Italy and the United States supplied samples that represented acute and convalescent COVID-19.

V lost 3 bases to trimming and J lost 5 bases; unmatched junction nucleotides: 11. The length of the CDR3 is 15 residues. Germline V gene lookup returns CDR1 GTSNPN and CDR2 SVGIG (reference sequence). Cohort allocation depended upon clinical history that participants reported. Two negative PCRs, clearance, or symptom resolution had been documented for recovered Cohort 3 donors. Per the study methods: Amplification of reference gene primers provided the estimated nucleated cell counts. Assay used: immunoSEQ multiplex PCR; TCRdb lists only in-frame clones, some missing. That table is the source of V, J and clone size, and D and trimming were worked out from the DNA. The repertoire holds around 390,000 clones, with more than 75% as singletons.

Sequenced material: PBMCs or T cells enriched from blood (not recorded which). The TCR originated in a woman in her forties or fifties who had recovered from COVID-19. This sequence joins TRBV30 and TRBJ1-1, with 8 bases lining up with TRBD1. The CDR3 DNA reads as TGTGCCTGGAGCCCCACTACAGGGGGAAGGACTGAAGCTTTCTTT. This encodes CAWSPTTGGRTEAFF.